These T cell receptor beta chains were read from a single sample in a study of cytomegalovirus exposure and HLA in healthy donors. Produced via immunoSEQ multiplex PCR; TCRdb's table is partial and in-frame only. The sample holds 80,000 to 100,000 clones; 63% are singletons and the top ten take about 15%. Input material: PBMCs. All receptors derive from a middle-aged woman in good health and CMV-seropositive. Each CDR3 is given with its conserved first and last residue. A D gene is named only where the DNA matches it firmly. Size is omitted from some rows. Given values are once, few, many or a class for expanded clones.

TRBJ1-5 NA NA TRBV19 TGTGCCAGTAGTACCCCTCCGGGAAGGGTAGTACCCTATAGCAATCAGCCCCAGCATTTT CASSTPPGRVVPYSNQPQHF
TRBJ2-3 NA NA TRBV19 TGTGCCAGTAGTATAGGCGGCGGCGATGGCACAGATACGCAGTATTTT CASSIGGGDGTDTQYF
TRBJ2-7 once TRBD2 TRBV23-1 TGCGCCAGCAGTCAATCGGGGACTATGACCGAGCAGTACTTC CASSQSGTMTEQYF
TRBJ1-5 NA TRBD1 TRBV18 TGTGCCAGCTCACCGTACAGGGGTGATAGCAATCAGCCCCAGCATTTT CASSPYRGDSNQPQHF
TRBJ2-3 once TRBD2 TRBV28 TGTGCCAGCAGCCTAGCGGCAAAGACAGATACGCAGTATTTT CASSLAAKTDTQYF
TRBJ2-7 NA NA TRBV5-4 TGTGCCAGCAGCTTGGGTATAACAGGTCCCTACGAGCAGTACTTC CASSLGITGPYEQYF
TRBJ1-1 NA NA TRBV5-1 TGCGCCAGCAGCTTGGAAGGGGTAGTCACTGAAGCTTTCTTT CASSLEGVVTEAFF
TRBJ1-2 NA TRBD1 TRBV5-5 TGTGCCAGCAGCTTGAAAAGACAGGGGACGAGCGGCTACACCTTC CASSLKRQGTSGYTF
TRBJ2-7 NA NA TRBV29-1 TGCAGCGTGAAGAGGGCCGGGACCTACGAGCAGTACTTC CSVKRAGTYEQYF
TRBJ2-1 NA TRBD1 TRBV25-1 TGTGCCAGCAGTGAGCCGGGACAGTCCCGCAATGAGCAGTTCTTC CASSEPGQSRNEQFF
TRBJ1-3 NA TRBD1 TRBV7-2 TGTGCCAGCAGCTTTGCCCCGGGACAGAAAGGAAACACCATATATTTT CASSFAPGQKGNTIYF
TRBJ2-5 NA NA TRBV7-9 TGTGCCAGCAGCTTAGAGGTTAGCGGCGTCCAAGAGACCCAGTACTTC CASSLEVSGVQETQYF
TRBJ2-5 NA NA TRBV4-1 TGCGCCAGCAGACCCACCGGAGATGAGACCCAGTACTTC CASRPTGDETQYF
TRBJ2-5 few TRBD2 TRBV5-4 TGTGCCAGCAGCGGGAACAGGTCTCTAGCGGGAGAGACCCAGTACTTC CASSGNRSLAGETQYF
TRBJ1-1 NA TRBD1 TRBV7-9 TGTGCCAGCAGCGAGGGGGACAGGGCACTGAACACTGAAGCTTTCTTT CASSEGDRALNTEAFF
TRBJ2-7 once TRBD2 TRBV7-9 TGTGCCAGCAGCCCCGGGACTACACCGTCCGAGCAGTACTTC CASSPGTTPSEQYF
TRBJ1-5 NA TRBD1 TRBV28 TGTGCCAGCAGTTATGCGGACAGGGGCCGCTGGCCCCAGCATTTT CASSYADRGRWPQHF
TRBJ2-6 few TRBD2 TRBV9 TGTGCCAGCAGCGCGGGACTAGCGGGCTATAGCTCTGGGGCCAACGTCCTGACTTTC CASSAGLAGYSSGANVLTF
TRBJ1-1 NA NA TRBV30 TGTGCCTGGGAGCGGTTGGGGTTGTCTTTCTTT CAWERLGLSFF
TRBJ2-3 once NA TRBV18 TGTGCCAGCTCACCAAGTCCCCCAGGGAGCACAGATACGCAGTATTTT CASSPSPPGSTDTQYF
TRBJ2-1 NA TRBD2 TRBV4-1 TGCGCCAGCAGCCAAGGCCCGGGAGGGCCCCACAATGAGCAGTTCTTC CASSQGPGGPHNEQFF
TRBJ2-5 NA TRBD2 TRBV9 TGTGCCAGCAGCGTTAGCGGGAGTTCAGGGGAGACCCAGTACTTC CASSVSGSSGETQYF
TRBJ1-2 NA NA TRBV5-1 TGCGCCAGCAGCTTCACACAGGGCGACTATGGCTACACCTTC CASSFTQGDYGYTF
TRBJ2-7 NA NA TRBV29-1 TGCAGCGTTAGAGTTTGGTCGGGCGAGCAGTACTTC CSVRVWSGEQYF
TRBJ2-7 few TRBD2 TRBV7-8 TGTGCCAGCACAGTACTAGCGGGGAGCTCCTACGAGCAGTACTTC CASTVLAGSSYEQYF
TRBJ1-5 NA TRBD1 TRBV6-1 TGTGCCAGCAGTAAGACAGGGGTAGGGGAACAGCCCCAGCATTTT CASSKTGVGEQPQHF
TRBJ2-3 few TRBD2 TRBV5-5 TGTGCCAGCAGGTTGAGTAGCGGGGCGGATACGCAGTATTTT CASRLSSGADTQYF
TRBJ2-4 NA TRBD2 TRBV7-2 TGTGCCAGCAGCCTTAACGGGGGGGCGGGCAAAAACATTCAGTACTTC CASSLNGGAGKNIQYF
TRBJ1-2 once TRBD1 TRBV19 TGTGCCAGTAGTGCCACGGGACAGGTCTATGGCTACACCTTC CASSATGQVYGYTF
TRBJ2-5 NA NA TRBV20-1 TGCAGTGAGAGGGACTGGGAGACCCAGTACTTC CSERDWETQYF
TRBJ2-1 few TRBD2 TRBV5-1 TGCGCCAGCAGCTTGGCTGCTAGCGGGATGGGTAATGAGCAGTTCTTC CASSLAASGMGNEQFF
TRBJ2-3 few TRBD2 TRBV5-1 TGCGCCAGCAGCTCTAGCGGGAGAACAGATACGCAGTATTTT CASSSSGRTDTQYF
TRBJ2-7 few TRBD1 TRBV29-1 TGCAGCGTTGGCCCCCGGACAGGGGTCTACGAGCAGTACTTC CSVGPRTGVYEQYF
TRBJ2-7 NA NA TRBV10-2 TGCGCCAGCAGTGAGTCGGCCAGGTTTGCTTACGAGCAGTACTTC CASSESARFAYEQYF
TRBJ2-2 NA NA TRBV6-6 TGTGCCAGTCAAAAGACAGGACCCACCGGGGAGCTGTTTTTT CASQKTGPTGELFF
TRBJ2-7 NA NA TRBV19 TGTGCCAGCAGGAGGGACTACGAGGGGGACGAGCAGTACTTC CASRRDYEGDEQYF
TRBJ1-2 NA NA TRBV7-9 TGTGCCAGCAGCTCATCGACAGGCCCCTACTTC CASSSSTGPYF
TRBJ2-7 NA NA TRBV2 TGTGCCAGCAGTGAAGACTCCTTCGGGGTGCGGGAGCAGTACTTC CASSEDSFGVREQYF
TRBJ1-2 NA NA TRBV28 TGTGCCAGCAGTTTAGGTCAGGGTGTGGGGACTAACTATGGCTACACCTTC CASSLGQGVGTNYGYTF
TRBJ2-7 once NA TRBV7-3 TGTGCCAGCAGCTTATCGGGGAGCGTTCCCGAGCAGTACTTC CASSLSGSVPEQYF
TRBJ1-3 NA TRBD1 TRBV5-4 TGTGCCAGCACCCAGGACAGGGCGGAAAACACCATATATTTT CASTQDRAENTIYF
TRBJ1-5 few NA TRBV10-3 TGTGCCATCAGTGCTAACCCTATATTTAATAGCAATCAGCCCCAGCATTTT CAISANPIFNSNQPQHF
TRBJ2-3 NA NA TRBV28 TGTGCCAGCAGTTCCCCCCGACTCGGTGGGGCACAGTATTTT CASSSPRLGGAQYF
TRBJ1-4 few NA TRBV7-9 TGTGCCAGCAGCTTAAAGGGAGGCGAAGAAAAACTGTTTTTT CASSLKGGEEKLFF
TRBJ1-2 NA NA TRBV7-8 TGTGCCAGCAGTCCGAGGCGGGGTTCTAACTATGGCTACACCTTC CASSPRRGSNYGYTF
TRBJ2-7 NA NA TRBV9 TGTGCCAGCAGCCGATCGGGGAGCTCCTACGAGCAGTACTTC CASSRSGSSYEQYF
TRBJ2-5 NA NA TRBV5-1 TGCGCCAGCAGCTTCGGACCCCGGAAGGGCGGGGAGACCCAGTACTTC CASSFGPRKGGETQYF
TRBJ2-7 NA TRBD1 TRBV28 TGTGCCAGCAGTTCACCGGGACAGGGGTTTAACGAGCAGTACTTC CASSSPGQGFNEQYF
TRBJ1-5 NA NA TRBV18 TGTGCCAGCTCACCAACCAGGGATGGGGTTCAGCCCCAGCATTTT CASSPTRDGVQPQHF
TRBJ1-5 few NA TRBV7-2 TGTGCCAGCAGCTATGGAGGAACGCGACAGCCCCAGCATTTT CASSYGGTRQPQHF
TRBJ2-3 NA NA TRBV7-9 TGTGCCAGCAGCTGGGAAGGGCGGGACGACACAGATACGCAGTATTTT CASSWEGRDDTDTQYF
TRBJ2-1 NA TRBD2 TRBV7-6 TGTGCCAGCAGCTTAGGGGGGACTAGCGGAGCATACTACAATGAGCAGTTCTTC CASSLGGTSGAYYNEQFF
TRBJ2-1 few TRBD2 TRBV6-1 TGTGCCAGCAGGGGACTAGCGGATAGAAATGAGCAGTTCTTC CASRGLADRNEQFF
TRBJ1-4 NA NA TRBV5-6 TGTGCCAGCAGCTTGGCGGGAGATGAAAAACTGTTTTTT CASSLAGDEKLFF
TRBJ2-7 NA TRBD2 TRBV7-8 TGTGCCAGCAGCTTAGGGTCTAGCGGGAGTTATTACGAGCAGTACTTC CASSLGSSGSYYEQYF